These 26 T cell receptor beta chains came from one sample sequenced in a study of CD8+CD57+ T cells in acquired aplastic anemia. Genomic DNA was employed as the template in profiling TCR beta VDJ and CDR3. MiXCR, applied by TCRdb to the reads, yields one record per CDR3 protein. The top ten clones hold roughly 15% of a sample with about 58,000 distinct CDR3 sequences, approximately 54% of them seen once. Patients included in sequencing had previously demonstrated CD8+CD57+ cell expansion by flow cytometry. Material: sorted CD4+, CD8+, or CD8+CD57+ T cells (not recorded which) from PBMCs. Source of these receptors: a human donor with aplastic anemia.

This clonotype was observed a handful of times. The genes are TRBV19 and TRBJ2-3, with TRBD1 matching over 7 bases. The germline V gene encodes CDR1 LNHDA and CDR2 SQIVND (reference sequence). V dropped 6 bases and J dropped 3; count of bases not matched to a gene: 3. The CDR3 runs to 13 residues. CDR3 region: CASSDRATDTQYF. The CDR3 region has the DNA TGTGCCAGTAGCGACAGGGCAACAGATACGCAGTATTTT.

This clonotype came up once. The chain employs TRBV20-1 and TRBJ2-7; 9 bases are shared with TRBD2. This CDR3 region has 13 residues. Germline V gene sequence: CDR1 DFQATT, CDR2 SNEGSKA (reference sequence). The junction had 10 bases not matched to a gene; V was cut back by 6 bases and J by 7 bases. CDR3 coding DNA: TGCAGTGCCTGGAGCGGGGGGACGAGTGAGCAGTACTTC. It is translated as CSAWSGGTSEQYF.

The CDR3 nucleotides are TGTGCCAGTAGTACACTCCAGGGGAGCGGGGAGCTGTTTTTT. This codes for CASSTLQGSGELFF. The V call is TRBV19, the J call TRBJ2-2; possibly TRBD1 for D (6 bases). CDR3 length equals 14 residues. With 4 bases removed from V and 7 bases from J, the gap between germline ends came to 13 bases. The V gene's germline CDR1 is LNHDA and CDR2 SQIVND (reference sequence).

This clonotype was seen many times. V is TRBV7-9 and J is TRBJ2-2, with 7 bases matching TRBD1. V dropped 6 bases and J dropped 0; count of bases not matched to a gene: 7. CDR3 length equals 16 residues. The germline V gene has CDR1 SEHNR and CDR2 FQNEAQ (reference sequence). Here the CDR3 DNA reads TGTGCCAGCAGTCCACTACAGGGGACGAACACCGGGGAGCTGTTTTTT. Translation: CASSPLQGTNTGELFF.

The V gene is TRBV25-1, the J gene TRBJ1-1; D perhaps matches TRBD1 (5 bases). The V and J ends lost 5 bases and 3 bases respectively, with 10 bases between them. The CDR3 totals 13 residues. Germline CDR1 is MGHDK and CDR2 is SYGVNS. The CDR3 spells CASSLLRDTEAFF. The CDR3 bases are TGTGCCAGCAGTTTACTCAGGGACACTGAAGCTTTCTTT.

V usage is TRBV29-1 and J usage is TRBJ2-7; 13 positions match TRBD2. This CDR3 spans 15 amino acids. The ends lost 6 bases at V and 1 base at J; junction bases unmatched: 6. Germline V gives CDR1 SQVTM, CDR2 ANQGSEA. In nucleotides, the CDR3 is TGCAGCGTGAACCGACTAGCGGGGGGTTCCTACGAGCAGTACTTC. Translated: CSVNRLAGGSYEQYF.

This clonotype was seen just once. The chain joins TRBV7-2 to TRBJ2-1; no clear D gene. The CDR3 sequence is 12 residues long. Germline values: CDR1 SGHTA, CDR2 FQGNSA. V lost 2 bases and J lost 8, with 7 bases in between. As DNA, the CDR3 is TGTGCCAGCAGCTTAACCGGCTATGAGCAGTTCTTC. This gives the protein CASSLTGYEQFF.

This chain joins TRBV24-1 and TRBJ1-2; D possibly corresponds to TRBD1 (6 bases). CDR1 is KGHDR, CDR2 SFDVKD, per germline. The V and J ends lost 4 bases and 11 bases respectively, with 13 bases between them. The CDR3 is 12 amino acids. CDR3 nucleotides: TGTGCCACCAGTGAACAGGGTTTTCGGTACACCTTC. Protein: CATSEQGFRYTF.

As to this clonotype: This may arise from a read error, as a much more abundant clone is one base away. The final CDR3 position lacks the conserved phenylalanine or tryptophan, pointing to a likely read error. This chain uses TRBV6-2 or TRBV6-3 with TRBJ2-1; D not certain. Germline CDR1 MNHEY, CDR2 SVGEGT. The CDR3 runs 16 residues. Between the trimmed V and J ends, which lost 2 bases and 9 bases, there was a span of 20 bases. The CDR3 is CASSYTPGQSQAEQFS. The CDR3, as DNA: TGTGCCAGCAGTTACACCCCCGGGCAGTCTCAGGCTGAGCAGTTCTCC.

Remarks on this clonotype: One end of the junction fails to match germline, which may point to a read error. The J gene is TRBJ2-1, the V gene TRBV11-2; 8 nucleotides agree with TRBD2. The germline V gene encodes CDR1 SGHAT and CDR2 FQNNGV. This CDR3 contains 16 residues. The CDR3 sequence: CASSLRGETLHNERFF. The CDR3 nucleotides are TGTGCCAGCAGCTTGCGGGGGGAAACACTTCACAATGAGCGGTTCTTC.

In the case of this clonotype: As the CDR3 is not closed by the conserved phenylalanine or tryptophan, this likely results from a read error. The CDR3 loop is CASSLRGSYNEQFS. The CDR3 nucleotides are TGTGCCAGCAGCTTACGGGGGTCCTACAATGAGCAGTTCTCC. The chain couples TRBV11-1 to TRBJ2-1; D possibly corresponds to TRBD2 (6 bases). V shed 2 bases and J shed 1 base, with 6 bases lying between them. The CDR3 has 14 amino acids. Germline V lookup: CDR1 SGHAT, CDR2 FQDESV (reference sequence).

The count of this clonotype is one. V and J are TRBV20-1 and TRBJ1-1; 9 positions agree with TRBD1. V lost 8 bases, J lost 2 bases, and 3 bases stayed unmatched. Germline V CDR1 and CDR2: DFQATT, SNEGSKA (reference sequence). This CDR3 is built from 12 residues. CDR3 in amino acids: CSSTGGNTEAFF. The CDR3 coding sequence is TGCAGTTCGACAGGGGGAAACACTGAAGCTTTCTTT.

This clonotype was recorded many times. CDR3: CASSLRQGGYGYTF. In nucleotides, the CDR3 is TGTGCCAGCAGCTTGCGGCAGGGTGGCTATGGCTACACCTTC. The chain links TRBV11-2 to TRBJ1-2, with a tentative D call TRBD1 (5 bases). This CDR3 is 14 amino acids long. Trimming left V 3 bases short and J 4 bases short, with 12 bases between. Germline CDR1 and CDR2: SGHAT and FQNNGV.

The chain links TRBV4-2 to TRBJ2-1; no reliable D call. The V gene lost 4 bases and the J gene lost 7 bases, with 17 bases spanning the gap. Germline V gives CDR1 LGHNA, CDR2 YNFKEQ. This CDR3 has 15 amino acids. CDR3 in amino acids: CASSPEYGLGNEQFF. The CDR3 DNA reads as TGTGCCAGCAGCCCGGAATACGGTCTGGGGAATGAGCAGTTCTTC.

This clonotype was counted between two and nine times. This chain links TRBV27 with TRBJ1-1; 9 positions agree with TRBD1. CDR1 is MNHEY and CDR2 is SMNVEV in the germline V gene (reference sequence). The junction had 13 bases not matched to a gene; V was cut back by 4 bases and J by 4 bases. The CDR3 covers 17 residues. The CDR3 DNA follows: TGTGCCAGCAGTTCCTTCAGGACAGGGGAAGATTTCACTGAAGCTTTCTTT. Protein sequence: CASSSFRTGEDFTEAFF.

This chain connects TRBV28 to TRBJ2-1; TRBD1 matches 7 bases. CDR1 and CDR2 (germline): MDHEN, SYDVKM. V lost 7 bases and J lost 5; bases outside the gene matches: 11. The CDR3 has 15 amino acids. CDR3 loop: CASNNRGSVDNEQFF. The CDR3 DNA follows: TGTGCCAGCAATAACAGGGGATCGGTAGACAATGAGCAGTTCTTC.

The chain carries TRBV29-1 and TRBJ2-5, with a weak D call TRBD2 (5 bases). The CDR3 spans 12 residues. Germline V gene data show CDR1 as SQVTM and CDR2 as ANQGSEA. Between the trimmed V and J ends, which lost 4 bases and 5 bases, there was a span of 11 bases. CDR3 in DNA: TGCAGCGTTGTAGAGGGCCGGGAGACCCAGTACTTC. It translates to CSVVEGRETQYF.

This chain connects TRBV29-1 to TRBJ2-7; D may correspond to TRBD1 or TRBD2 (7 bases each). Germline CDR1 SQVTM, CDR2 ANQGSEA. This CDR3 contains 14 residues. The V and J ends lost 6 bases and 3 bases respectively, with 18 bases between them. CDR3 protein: CSVLGEGQYYEQYF. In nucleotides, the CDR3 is TGCAGCGTACTAGGGGAGGGACAGTACTACGAGCAGTACTTC.

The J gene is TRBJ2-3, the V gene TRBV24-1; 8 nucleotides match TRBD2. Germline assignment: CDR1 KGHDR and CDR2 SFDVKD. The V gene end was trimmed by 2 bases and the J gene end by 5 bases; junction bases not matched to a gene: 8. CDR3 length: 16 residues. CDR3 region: CATSDSGRAGVDTQYF. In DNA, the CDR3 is TGTGCCACCAGTGATTCAGGGAGAGCGGGGGTAGATACGCAGTATTTT.

The CDR3 coding sequence is TGTGCCAGCAGCTCGGACTTCAGCTCCTACGAGCAGTACTTC. Protein sequence: CASSSDFSSYEQYF. The rearrangement joins TRBV7-2 to TRBJ2-7; D is possibly TRBD2 (5 bases). The length of the CDR3 is 14 residues. Per the germline V gene, CDR1 is SGHTA and CDR2 is FQGNSA. V shed 4 bases and J shed 0 bases, with 10 bases lying between them.

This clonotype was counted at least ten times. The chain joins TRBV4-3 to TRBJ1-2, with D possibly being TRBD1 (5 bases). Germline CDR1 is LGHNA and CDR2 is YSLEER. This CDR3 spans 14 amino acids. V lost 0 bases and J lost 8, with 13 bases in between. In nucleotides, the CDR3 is TGCGCCAGCAGCCAAGACAGGGTCCAAAGGGGCTACACCTTC. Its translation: CASSQDRVQRGYTF.

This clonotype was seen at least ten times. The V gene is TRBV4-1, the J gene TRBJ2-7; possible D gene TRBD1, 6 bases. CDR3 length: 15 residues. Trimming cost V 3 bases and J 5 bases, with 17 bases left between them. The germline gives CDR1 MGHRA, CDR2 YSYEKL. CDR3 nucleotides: TGCGCCAGCAGCCATGATTCAGGGGACACGGACGAGCAGTACGTC. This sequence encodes CASSHDSGDTDEQYV.

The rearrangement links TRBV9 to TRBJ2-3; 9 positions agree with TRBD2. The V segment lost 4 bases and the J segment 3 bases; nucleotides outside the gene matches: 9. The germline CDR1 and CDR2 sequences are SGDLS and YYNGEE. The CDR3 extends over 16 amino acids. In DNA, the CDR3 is TGTGCCAGCAGCCTTAGCCGGACTAGCGTTACAGATACGCAGTATTTT. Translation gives CASSLSRTSVTDTQYF. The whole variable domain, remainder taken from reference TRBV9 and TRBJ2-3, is DSGVTQTPKHLITATGQRVTLRCSPRSGDLSVYWYQQSLDQGLQFLIQYYNGEERAKGNILERFSAQQFPDLHSELNLSSLELGDSALYFCASSLSRTSVTDTQYFGPGTRLTVL.

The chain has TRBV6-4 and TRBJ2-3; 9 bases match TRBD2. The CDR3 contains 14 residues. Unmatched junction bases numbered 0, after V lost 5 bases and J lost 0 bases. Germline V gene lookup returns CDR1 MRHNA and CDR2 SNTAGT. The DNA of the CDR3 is TGTGCCAGCAGTAGCGGGGGGAGCACAGATACGCAGTATTTT. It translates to CASSSGGSTDTQYF.

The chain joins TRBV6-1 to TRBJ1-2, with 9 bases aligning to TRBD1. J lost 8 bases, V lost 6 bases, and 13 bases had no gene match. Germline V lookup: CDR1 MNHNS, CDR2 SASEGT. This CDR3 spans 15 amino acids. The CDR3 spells CASSDLGTGREGYTF. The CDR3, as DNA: TGTGCCAGCAGCGACCTAGGGACAGGGCGGGAAGGCTACACCTTC.

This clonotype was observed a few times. The CDR3: CASSQERPVAGGPSNEQFF. CDR3 nucleotides: TGTGCCAGCAGCCAAGAACGCCCCGTCGCGGGGGGGCCTAGCAATGAGCAGTTCTTC. The rearrangement uses TRBV3-1 and TRBJ2-1, with 9 bases that match TRBD2. The length of the CDR3 is 19 residues. From germline, CDR1 is LGHDT and CDR2 YNNKEL (reference sequence). V trimming: 0 bases; J trimming: 6 bases; junction bases outside the gene matches: 15.